The source of this T cell receptor (beta chain) is a study of long-term antiretroviral therapy in people with HIV. Germline values: CDR1 SGHDT, CDR2 YYEEEE. CDR3 length: 13 residues. V was trimmed by 4 bases and J by 5 bases, leaving 12 bases between them. With regard to this clone: What it recognizes is unknown.

Runs used v3.0 of the immunoSEQ assay and were done at survey level. Method: immunoSEQ multiplex PCR; TCRdb's copy keeps in-frame clones and lacks some. The sample carries some 20,000 clones, roughly nine tenths recorded once. Findings and limits, study-wide: Clonal populations expanded prior to ART predominated within the repertoire at all time points. The range of CDR3 lengths in HIV repertoires proved narrower than that found in controls.

The sequence was collected from a man aged 45-65 years with HIV. V and J are TRBV5-6 and TRBJ1-1; TRBD1 might be the D (6 bases). The sample consisted of unsorted PBMCs, taken 4.2 years after starting antiretroviral therapy. The CDR3 sequence: CASSPDRGTEAFF. The CDR3 DNA reads as TGTGCCAGCAGCCCGGATAGGGGGACTGAAGCTTTCTTT.